This record covers a single T cell receptor (beta chain). TCRdb's table, derived via immunoSEQ multiplex PCR, lists solely in-frame clones and lacks some. The table has fewer than 65,000 clones, roughly 90% seen once. This entry belongs to a study of OX40 agonist ivuxolimab in advanced cancers. V trimming: 6 bases; J trimming: 9 bases; junction bases outside the gene matches: 9. The germline V gene encodes CDR1 SGHRS and CDR2 YFSETQ. The CDR3 sequence is 14 residues long. The rearrangement joins TRBV5-1 to TRBJ2-1, with TRBD2 matching over 10 bases. Sequences were derived from CD4+ or CD8+ T cells sorted from blood, sampled in a trial of the OX40 agonist ivuxolimab. The TCR was taken from an adult with an advanced solid tumor such as melanoma, head and neck, liver or kidney cancer. The DNA of the CDR3 is TGCGCCAGCACGAAGCTAGCGGGAGAAAGTGAGCAGTTCTTC. It translates to CASTKLAGESEQFF.